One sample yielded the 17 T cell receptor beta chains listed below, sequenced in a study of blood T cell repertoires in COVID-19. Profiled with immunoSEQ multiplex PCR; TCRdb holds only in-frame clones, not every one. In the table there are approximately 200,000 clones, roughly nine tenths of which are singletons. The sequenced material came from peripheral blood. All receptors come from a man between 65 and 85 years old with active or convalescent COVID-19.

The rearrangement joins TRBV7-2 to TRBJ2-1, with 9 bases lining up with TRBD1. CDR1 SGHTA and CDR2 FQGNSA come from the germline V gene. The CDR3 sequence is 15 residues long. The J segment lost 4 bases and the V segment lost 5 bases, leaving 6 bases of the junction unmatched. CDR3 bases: TGTGCCAGCAGCACATCCGGGACAGGGTACAATGAGCAGTTCTTC. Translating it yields CASSTSGTGYNEQFF.

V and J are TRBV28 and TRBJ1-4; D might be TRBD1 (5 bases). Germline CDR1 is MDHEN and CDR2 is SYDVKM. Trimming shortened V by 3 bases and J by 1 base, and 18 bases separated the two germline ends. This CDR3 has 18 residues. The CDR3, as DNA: TGTGCCAGCAGTTTGGTCGCCCCACAGGAGGGAACTAATGAAAAACTGTTTTTT. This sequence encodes CASSLVAPQEGTNEKLFF.

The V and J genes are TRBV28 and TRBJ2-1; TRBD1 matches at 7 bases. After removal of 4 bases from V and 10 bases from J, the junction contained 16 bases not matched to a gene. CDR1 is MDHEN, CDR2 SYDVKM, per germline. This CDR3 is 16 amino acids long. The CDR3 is CASSSPEWTGTKEQFF. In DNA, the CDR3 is TGTGCCAGCAGTTCCCCCGAGTGGACAGGTACTAAGGAGCAGTTCTTC.

The CDR3 is CASSYSMRDYEQYF. Written as DNA, the CDR3 is TGTGCCAGCAGTTACTCGATGCGGGATTACGAGCAGTACTTC. The genes are TRBV6-2 or TRBV6-3 and TRBJ2-7, with D perhaps matching TRBD2 (6 bases). CDR1 and CDR2 from the germline V gene are MNHEY and SVGEGT. The CDR3 length is 14 residues. The V end was cut by 0 bases, the J end by 4 bases, with 10 bases between.

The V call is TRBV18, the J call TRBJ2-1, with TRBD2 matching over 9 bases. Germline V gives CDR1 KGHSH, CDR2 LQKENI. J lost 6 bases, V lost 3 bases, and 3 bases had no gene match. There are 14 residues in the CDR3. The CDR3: CASSPRGGANEQFF. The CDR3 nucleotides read TGTGCCAGCTCACCGCGGGGGGGGGCCAATGAGCAGTTCTTC. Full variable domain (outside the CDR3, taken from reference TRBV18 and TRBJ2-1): NAGVMQNPRHLVRRRGQEARLRCSPMKGHSHVYWYRQLPEEGLKFMVYLQKENIIDESGMPKERFSAEFPKEGPSILRIQQVVRGDSAAYFCASSPRGGANEQFFGPGTRLTVL.

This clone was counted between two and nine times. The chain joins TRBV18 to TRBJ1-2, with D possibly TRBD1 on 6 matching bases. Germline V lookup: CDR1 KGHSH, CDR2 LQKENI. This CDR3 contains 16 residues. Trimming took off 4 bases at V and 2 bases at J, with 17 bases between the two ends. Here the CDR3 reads CASSRRPGQINYGYTF. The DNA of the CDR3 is TGTGCCAGCTCACGCCGACCGGGACAAATAAACTATGGCTACACCTTC.

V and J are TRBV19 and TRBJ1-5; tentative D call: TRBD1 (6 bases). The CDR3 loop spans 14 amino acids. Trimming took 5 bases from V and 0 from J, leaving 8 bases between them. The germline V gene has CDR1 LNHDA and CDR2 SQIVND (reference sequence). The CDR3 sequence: CASSGQTSNQPQHF. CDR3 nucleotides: TGTGCCAGTAGTGGACAGACTAGCAATCAGCCCCAGCATTTT.

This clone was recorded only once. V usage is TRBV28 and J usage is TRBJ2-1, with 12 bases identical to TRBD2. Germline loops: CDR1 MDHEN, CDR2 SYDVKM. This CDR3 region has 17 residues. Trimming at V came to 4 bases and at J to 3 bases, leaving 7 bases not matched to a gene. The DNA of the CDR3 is TGTGCCAGCAGTTCCCTGGGACTAGCGGGCCTCTACAATGAGCAGTTCTTC. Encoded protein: CASSSLGLAGLYNEQFF.

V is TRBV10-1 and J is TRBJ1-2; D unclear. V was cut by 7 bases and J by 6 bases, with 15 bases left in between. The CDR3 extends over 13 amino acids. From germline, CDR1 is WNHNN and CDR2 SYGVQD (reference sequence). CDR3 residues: CASIRGVHDGYTF. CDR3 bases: TGCGCCAGCATTCGCGGGGTCCATGATGGCTACACCTTC.

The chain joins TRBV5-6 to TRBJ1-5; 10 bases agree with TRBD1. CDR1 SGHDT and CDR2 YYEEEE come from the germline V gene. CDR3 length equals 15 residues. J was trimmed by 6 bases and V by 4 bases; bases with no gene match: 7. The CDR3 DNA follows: TGTGCCAGCAGCACCGGGACAGGGGCGGGTCAGCCCCAGCATTTT. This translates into CASSTGTGAGQPQHF.

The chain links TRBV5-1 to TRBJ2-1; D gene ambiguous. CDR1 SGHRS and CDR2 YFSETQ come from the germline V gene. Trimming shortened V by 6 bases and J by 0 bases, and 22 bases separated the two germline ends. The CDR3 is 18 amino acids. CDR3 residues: CASTPSFLGHSSYNEQFF. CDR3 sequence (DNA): TGCGCCAGCACCCCGAGTTTCCTTGGGCACAGCTCCTACAATGAGCAGTTCTTC.

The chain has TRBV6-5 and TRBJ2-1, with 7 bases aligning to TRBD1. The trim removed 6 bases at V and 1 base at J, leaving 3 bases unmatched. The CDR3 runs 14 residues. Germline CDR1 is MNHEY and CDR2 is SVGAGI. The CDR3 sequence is CASRKTGSYNEQFF. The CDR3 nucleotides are TGTGCCAGCAGGAAGACAGGGTCCTACAATGAGCAGTTCTTC.

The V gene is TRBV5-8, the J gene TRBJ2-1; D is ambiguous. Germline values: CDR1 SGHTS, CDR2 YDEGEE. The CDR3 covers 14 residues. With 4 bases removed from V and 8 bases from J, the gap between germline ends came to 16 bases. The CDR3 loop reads CASSLRRQVHEQFF. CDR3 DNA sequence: TGTGCCAGCAGCCTACGAAGACAAGTGCATGAGCAGTTCTTC.

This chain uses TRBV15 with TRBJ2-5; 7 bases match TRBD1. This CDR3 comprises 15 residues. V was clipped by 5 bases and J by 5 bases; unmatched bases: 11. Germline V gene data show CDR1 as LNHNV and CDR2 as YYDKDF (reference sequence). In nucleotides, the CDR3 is TGTGCCACCAGCTCGAGTGGGCAGGGGGTGGAGACCCAGTACTTC. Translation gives CATSSSGQGVETQYF.

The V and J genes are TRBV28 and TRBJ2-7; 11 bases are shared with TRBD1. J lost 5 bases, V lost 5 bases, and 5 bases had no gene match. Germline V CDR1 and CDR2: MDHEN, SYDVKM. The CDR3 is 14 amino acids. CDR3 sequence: CASSAPGQGDEQYF. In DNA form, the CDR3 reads TGTGCCAGCAGTGCTCCGGGACAGGGGGACGAGCAGTACTTC.

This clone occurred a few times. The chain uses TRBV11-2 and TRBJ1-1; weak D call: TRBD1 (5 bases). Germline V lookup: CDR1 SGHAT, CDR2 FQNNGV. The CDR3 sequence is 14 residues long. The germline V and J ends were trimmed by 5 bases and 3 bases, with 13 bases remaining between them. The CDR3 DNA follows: TGTGCCAGCAGCGGACACAGGCCCTACACTGAAGCTTTCTTT. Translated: CASSGHRPYTEAFF. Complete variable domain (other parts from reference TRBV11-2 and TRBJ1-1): EAGVAQSPRYKIIEKRQSVAFWCNPISGHATLYWYQQILGQGPKLLIQFQNNGVVDDSQLPKDRFSAERLKGVDSTLKIQPAKLEDSAVYLCASSGHRPYTEAFFGQGTRLTVV.

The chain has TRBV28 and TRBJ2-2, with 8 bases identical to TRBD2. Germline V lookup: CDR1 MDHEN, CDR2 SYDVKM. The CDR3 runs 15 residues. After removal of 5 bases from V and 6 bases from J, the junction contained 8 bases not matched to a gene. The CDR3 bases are TGTGCCAGCAGTCGCGCTCGGACTAGCCCCGGGGAGCTGTTTTTT. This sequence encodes CASSRARTSPGELFF. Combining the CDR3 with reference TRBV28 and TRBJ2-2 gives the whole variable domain DVKVTQSSRYLVKRTGEKVFLECVQDMDHENMFWYRQDPGLGLRLIYFSYDVKMKEKGDIPEGYSVSREKKERFSLILESASTNQTSMYLCASSRARTSPGELFFGEGSRLTVL.